The 10 T cell receptor beta chains reported below all come from one sample, sequenced in a study of cytotoxic CD8 clonotypes in ibrutinib-treated CLL. Sequenced by immunoSEQ multiplex PCR; TCRdb stores in-frame clones only, minus some. The table lists 300,000 or so clones, about 64% of them singletons. This material consisted of PBMCs, taken after 36 months of ibrutinib treatment. The receptor source for this set is a human donor with chronic lymphocytic leukemia.

The sample holds a few counts of this clone. This chain uses TRBV9 with TRBJ1-1; D unclear. The CDR3 consists of 13 residues. Germline V gene sequence: CDR1 SGDLS, CDR2 YYNGEE. Trimming stripped 2 bases from V and 0 bases from J, with 5 bases between. The chain's CDR3 is CASSVSMNTEAFF. The CDR3 region has the DNA TGTGCCAGCAGCGTGTCTATGAACACTGAAGCTTTCTTT.

The chain recombines TRBV6-1 with TRBJ2-5; TRBD1 might be the D (6 bases). This CDR3 spans 14 amino acids. Looked up from germline, CDR1 is MNHNS and CDR2 is SASEGT. The ends were cut back, 6 bases at V and 4 bases at J, with 15 bases in the middle. Written as DNA, the CDR3 is TGTGCCAGCAGAAGGACGACAGGAGGAGAGACCCAGTACTTC. This sequence encodes CASRRTTGGETQYF.

The chain carries TRBV5-5 and TRBJ1-1; possibly TRBD1 for D (5 bases). V was pared by 1 base and J by 1 base, with 11 bases between. From germline, CDR1 is SGHKS and CDR2 YYEKEE (reference sequence). This CDR3 is built from 15 residues. The CDR3 is CASSLQGAQNTEAFF. The CDR3 DNA reads TGTGCCAGCAGCTTGCAAGGGGCCCAGAACACTGAAGCTTTCTTT.

Points on this clone: Other DNA sequences in the same sample also yield this CDR3. This rearrangement joins TRBV18 to TRBJ2-2; the D gene is possibly TRBD2 (6 bases). This CDR3 is built from 15 residues. V lost 4 bases and J lost 1, with 10 bases in between. Germline V lookup: CDR1 KGHSH, CDR2 LQKENI. The CDR3 loop is CASSRGTLNTGELFF. In DNA, the CDR3 is TGTGCCAGCTCACGCGGGACTCTGAACACCGGGGAGCTGTTTTTT.

The V and J genes are TRBV28 and TRBJ2-1, with 14 bases lining up with TRBD2. The CDR3 is made up of 17 amino acids. Trimming took 5 bases from V and 4 from J; bases not matched to a gene: 7. Germline CDR1 MDHEN, CDR2 SYDVKM. In DNA form, the CDR3 reads TGTGCCAGCAGTCCAGGGACTAGCGGGAGACTTTACAATGAGCAGTTCTTC. Amino acids: CASSPGTSGRLYNEQFF.

CDR3 nucleotide sequence: TGTGCCAGTGGACCGAGTGGGCACCCCTACGAGCAGTACTTC. Encoded protein: CASGPSGHPYEQYF. The chain joins TRBV19 to TRBJ2-7; D is unclear. This CDR3 has 14 residues. V lost 8 bases to trimming and J lost 2 bases, with 16 bases between them. CDR1 is LNHDA and CDR2 is SQIVND in the germline V gene (reference sequence).

The chain joins TRBV25-1 to TRBJ2-3; tentatively, D is TRBD2 (5 bases). Germline CDR1 MGHDK, CDR2 SYGVNS. The CDR3 runs 13 residues. V lost 3 bases and J 12 bases, leaving 16 bases between the germline ends. CDR3 sequence (DNA): TGTGCCAGCAGTGATCCTGGACTGAGCGGACAGTATTTT. This sequence encodes CASSDPGLSGQYF.

This clone came up once. The gene calls are TRBV7-9 and TRBJ1-1, with 7 bases fitting TRBD1. Germline trimming cut 5 bases from V and 1 base from J; bases unmatched to any gene: 10. The CDR3 extends over 16 amino acids. Germline CDR1 SEHNR, CDR2 FQNEAQ (reference sequence). CDR3 DNA sequence: TGTGCCAGCAGCGCCAGACAGGGTGCTGCGAACACTGAAGCTTTCTTT. It translates to CASSARQGAANTEAFF.

The chain recombines TRBV4-1 with TRBJ2-2; 8 bases are shared with TRBD1. CDR1 MGHRA and CDR2 YSYEKL come from the germline V gene. V shed 0 bases and J 3 bases; nucleotides not matched to a gene: 9. The CDR3 has 18 residues. This CDR3 reads CASSQDRGTGLYTGELFF. CDR3 DNA sequence: TGCGCCAGCAGCCAAGATCGTGGGACAGGACTCTACACCGGGGAGCTGTTTTTT.

The V call is TRBV10-3, the J call TRBJ2-1, with 8 bases matching TRBD1. The CDR3 sequence is 15 residues long. Germline CDR1 and CDR2: ENHRY and SYGVKD. The ends lost 7 bases at V and 5 bases at J; junction bases unmatched: 10. The CDR3 DNA reads as TGTGCCATCACCACGGACAGGGTAGACGACAATGAGCAGTTCTTC. As protein: CAITTDRVDDNEQFF.